Shown below are 2 T cell receptor beta chains from a single sample sequenced in a study of blood T cells in healthy people across ages. Primers used in a second PCR of about 7 to 11 cycles were a sample-barcoded 5' primer and a J-beta primer mix. TCRdb recomputed calls from the 5' RACE reads with MiXCR, one row per CDR3 protein. The repertoire includes around 500,000 distinct CDR3 sequences, around a quarter of them detected once, and approximately 4% sits in the top ten. These data were also filed under a second study, of T cells of mothers and their children.

The sequenced sample was blood. The receptors stem from a boy younger than 10 in good health.

This chain links TRBV9 with TRBJ1-1; 8 nucleotides agree with TRBD1. Germline loops: CDR1 SGDLS, CDR2 YYNGEE. This CDR3 has 15 amino acids. J lost 0 bases, V lost 4 bases, and 5 bases had no gene match. The DNA for the CDR3 is TGTGCCAGCAGCCCAAGGACAGGGATGAACACTGAAGCTTTCTTT. Amino acid sequence: CASSPRTGMNTEAFF.

The chain has TRBV5-4 and TRBJ2-1; a weak D match, TRBD1 (5 bases). CDR3 size: 15 residues. Trimming shortened V by 1 base and J by 5 bases, and 13 bases separated the two germline ends. The germline CDR1 and CDR2 sequences are SGHNT and YYREEE (reference sequence). The CDR3 sequence: CASSLTGPRNNEQFF. The CDR3 DNA is TGTGCCAGCAGCTTGACAGGACCTCGCAACAATGAGCAGTTCTTC.